The T cell receptor beta chain under discussion was sequenced for a study of T-cell reconstitution after alpha-beta-depleted transplantation in children. Findings and limits, study-wide: Approximately two months post-transplant, alpha-beta T cells reportedly originated from several hundred expanded graft clones.

This clonotype was picked up many times. The target antigen is unknown. CDR1 is SGHAT, CDR2 FQNNGV, per germline. The CDR3 consists of 16 residues. The ends lost 1 base at V and 2 bases at J; junction bases unmatched: 4. The library targeted TCRbeta and was prepared with unique molecular identifiers. MiXCR, run by TCRdb on the PCR reads, gives a single entry per CDR3 protein. Of 150,000 to 250,000 distinct CDR3 sequences in the sample, 6.3% are singletons; the top ten hold 4.5% to 5.5%. Specimen: PBMCs, collected before TCRalphabeta/CD19-depleted stem cell transplant. The genes are TRBV11-2 and TRBJ2-1, with 8 positions matching TRBD2. The sequence was obtained from a girl under three years old with combined immunodeficiency, due to receive a stem cell transplant. Here the CDR3 DNA reads TGTGCCAGCAGCTTAGTGGCGGGGGGCCCCTACAATGAGCAGTTCTTC. Its protein product is CASSLVAGGPYNEQFF.